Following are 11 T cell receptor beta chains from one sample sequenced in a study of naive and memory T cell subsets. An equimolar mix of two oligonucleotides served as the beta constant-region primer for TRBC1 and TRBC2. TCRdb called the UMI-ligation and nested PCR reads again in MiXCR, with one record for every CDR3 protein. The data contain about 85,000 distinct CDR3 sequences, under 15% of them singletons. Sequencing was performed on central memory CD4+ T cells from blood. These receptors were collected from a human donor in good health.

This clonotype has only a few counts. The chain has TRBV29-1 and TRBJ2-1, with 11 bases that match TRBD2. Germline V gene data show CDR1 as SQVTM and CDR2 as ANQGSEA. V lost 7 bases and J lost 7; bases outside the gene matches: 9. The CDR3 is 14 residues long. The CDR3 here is CSAVPGTSGNEQFF. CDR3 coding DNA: TGCAGCGCGGTACCCGGGACTAGCGGTAATGAGCAGTTCTTC.

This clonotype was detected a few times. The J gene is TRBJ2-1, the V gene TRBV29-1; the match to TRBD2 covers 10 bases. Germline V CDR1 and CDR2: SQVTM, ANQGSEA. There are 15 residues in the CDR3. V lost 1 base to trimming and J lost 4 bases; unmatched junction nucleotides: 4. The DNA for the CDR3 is TGCAGCGTTGAAGTCCCGGGACTAGCGTACAATGAGCAGTTCTTC. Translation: CSVEVPGLAYNEQFF.

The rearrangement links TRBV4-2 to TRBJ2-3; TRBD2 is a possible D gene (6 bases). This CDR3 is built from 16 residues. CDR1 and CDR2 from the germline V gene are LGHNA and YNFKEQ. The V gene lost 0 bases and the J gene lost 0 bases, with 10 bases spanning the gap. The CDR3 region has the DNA TGTGCCAGCAGCCAAGATAGCGGATCTAGCACAGATACGCAGTATTTT. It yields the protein CASSQDSGSSTDTQYF.

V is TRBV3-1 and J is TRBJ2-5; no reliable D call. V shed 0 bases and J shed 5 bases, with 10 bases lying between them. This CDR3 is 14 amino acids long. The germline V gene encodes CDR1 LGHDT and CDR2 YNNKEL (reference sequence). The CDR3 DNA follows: TGTGCCAGCAGCCAAGAGCGAAAATTGGAGACCCAGTACTTC. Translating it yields CASSQERKLETQYF.

The CDR3 loop reads CASSQSTSSYNSPLHF. The CDR3 DNA reads as TGCGCCAGCAGCCAATCAACGAGCTCCTATAATTCACCCCTCCACTTT. V is TRBV4-1 and J is TRBJ1-6; no clear D. The CDR3 contains 16 residues. The V gene lost 2 bases and the J gene lost 0 bases, with 8 bases spanning the gap. Germline CDR1 and CDR2: MGHRA and YSYEKL.

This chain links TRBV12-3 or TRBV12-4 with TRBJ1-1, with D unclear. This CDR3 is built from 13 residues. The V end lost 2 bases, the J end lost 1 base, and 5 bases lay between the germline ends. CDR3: CASSLHKNTEAFF. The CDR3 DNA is TGTGCCAGCAGTTTACATAAGAACACTGAAGCTTTCTTT.

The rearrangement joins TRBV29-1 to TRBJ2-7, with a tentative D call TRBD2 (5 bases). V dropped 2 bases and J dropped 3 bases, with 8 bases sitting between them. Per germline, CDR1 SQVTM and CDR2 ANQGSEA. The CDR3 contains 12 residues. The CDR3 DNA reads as TGCAGCGTTGAACGAGAGGGCTACGAGCAGTACTTC. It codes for CSVEREGYEQYF.

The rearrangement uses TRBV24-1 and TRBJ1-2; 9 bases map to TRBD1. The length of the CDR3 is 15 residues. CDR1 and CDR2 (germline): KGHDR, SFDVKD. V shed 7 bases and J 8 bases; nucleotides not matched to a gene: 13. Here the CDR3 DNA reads TGTGCCACCAGCCTGAACCCCGGGACAGGGCTAGGCTACACCTTC. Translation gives CATSLNPGTGLGYTF.

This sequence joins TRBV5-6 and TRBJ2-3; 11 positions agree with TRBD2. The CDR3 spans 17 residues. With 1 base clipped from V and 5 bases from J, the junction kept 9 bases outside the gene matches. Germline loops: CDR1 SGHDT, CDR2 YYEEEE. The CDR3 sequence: CASSLRGLADSRDTQYF. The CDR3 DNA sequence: TGTGCCAGCAGCTTGCGGGGACTAGCGGACTCTAGAGATACGCAGTATTTT.

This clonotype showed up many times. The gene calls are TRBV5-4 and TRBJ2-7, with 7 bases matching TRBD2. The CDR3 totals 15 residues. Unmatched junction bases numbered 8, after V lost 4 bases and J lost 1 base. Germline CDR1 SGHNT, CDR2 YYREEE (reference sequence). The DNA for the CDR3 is TGTGCCAGCAGCGCCGGGACTACCGTTTCCTACGAGCAGTACTTC. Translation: CASSAGTTVSYEQYF.

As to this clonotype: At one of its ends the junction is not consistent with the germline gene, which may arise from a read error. CDR3 nucleotides: TGTGCCAGCAGACAGGGGGCCAACGATCAGCCCCAGAATTTT. This translates into CASRQGANDQPQNF. The V gene is TRBV5-5, the J gene TRBJ1-5; 9 bases map to TRBD1. Germline values: CDR1 SGHKS, CDR2 YYEKEE (reference sequence). The CDR3 runs to 14 residues.